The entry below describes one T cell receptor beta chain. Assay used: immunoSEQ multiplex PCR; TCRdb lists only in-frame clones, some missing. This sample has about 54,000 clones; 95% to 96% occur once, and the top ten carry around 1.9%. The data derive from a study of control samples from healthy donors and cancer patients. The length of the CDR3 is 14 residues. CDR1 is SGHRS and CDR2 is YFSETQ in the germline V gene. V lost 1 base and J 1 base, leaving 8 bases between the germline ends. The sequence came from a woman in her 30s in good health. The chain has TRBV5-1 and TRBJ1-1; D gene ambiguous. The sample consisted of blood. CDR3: CASSLYQTNTEAFF. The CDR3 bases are TGCGCCAGCAGCTTGTACCAAACGAACACTGAAGCTTTCTTT.